The T cell receptor (beta chain) under discussion was sequenced for a study of regulatory T cells in long-lasting Graves disease. Across the whole study: Persistent Graves' disease denoted over 5 years of antithyroid drugs plus positive TSH receptor antibodies.

CDR3-region Arm-PCR and iRepertoire HTBI primers produced the TCR beta libraries. Study processing details: Analysis of the samples identified around 64 TRBV and around 13 TRBJ segments. TCRdb analysed the multiplex PCR reads with MiXCR anew, one entry per CDR3 protein. The V and J calls and clone size are TCRdb's, not the authors'. In the table there are 650,000 to 850,000 distinct CDR3 sequences, around 30% of which are singletons. Time point denoted: persistent/refractory GD, antithyroid drugs over 5 years with positive TRAb. The authors made the TCR library using RNA they extracted from PBMCs. The CDR3 extends over 14 amino acids. Germline V lookup: CDR1 DFQATT, CDR2 SNEGSKA (reference sequence). Trimming removed 5 bases at V and 1 base at J, with 14 bases between. For this clonotype: Its antigen is not known.

Study-level results: No thyroid tissue was studied; the work used peripheral blood only. With persistent disease, TRBV28, TRBJ1-2 and TRBJ2-5 were the favored segments.

The receptor comes from a female donor with Graves disease. The V gene is TRBV20-1, the J gene TRBJ1-1; D remains ambiguous. The source was peripheral blood mononuclear cells (PBMCs), collected when the disease was refractory, from a patient treated with antithyroid drugs. Written as DNA, the CDR3 is TGCAGTGCTGAAATGGGTCCCCCGAACACTGAAGCTTTCTTT. Protein product: CSAEMGPPNTEAFF.